Below, 9 T cell receptor beta chains from the same sample are listed, as sequenced in a study of early T cells in non-severe SARS-CoV-2 infection. TCRdb re-called the 5' RACE reads through MiXCR, storing one row per CDR3 protein. The sample holds about 80,000 distinct CDR3 sequences, around 10% seen once. Sequenced material: whole blood. Receptors originate from an adult who was a healthcare worker with PCR-confirmed SARS-CoV-2 infection or an uninfected control (not recorded which).

The chain carries TRBV18 and TRBJ1-3; no clear D. The CDR3 totals 15 residues. Germline loops: CDR1 KGHSH, CDR2 LQKENI. V lost 5 bases, J lost 2 bases, and 13 bases lay in between. This CDR3 reads CASSSLADTGNTIYF. CDR3 nucleotide sequence: TGTGCCAGCTCATCGTTAGCAGACACTGGAAACACCATATATTTT.

This clonotype was found a few times. This chain connects TRBV11-2 to TRBJ2-2, with unresolved D. Germline-derived CDR1 and CDR2 are SGHAT and FQNNGV. This CDR3 is built from 13 residues. Trimming took off 2 bases at V and 10 bases at J, with 11 bases between the two ends. Written as DNA, the CDR3 is TGTGCCAGCAGCTTACCCCTAGAAAAGGAGCTGTTTTTT. Protein product: CASSLPLEKELFF.

This clonotype has ten or more counts. The chain carries TRBV28 and TRBJ2-7; tentative D call: TRBD2 (5 bases). The length of the CDR3 is 15 residues. Per the germline V gene, CDR1 is MDHEN and CDR2 is SYDVKM. V gave up 7 bases and J gave up 0 bases, with 16 bases separating them. Written as DNA, the CDR3 is TGTGCCAGCATCCGAGGGCTGCTGAGCTCCTACGAGCAGTACTTC. Translated: CASIRGLLSSYEQYF.

The chain couples TRBV28 to TRBJ1-1; D gene unclear. The CDR3 has 14 amino acids. V was clipped by 5 bases and J by 4 bases, with 14 bases between them. The germline V gene has CDR1 MDHEN and CDR2 SYDVKM. The CDR3 DNA reads TGTGCCAGCAGTCCTCCCAGGCGCGGCACTGAAGCTTTCTTT. It translates to CASSPPRRGTEAFF.

The chain couples TRBV11-2 to TRBJ1-2, with 10 bases that match TRBD1. The junction had 8 bases not matched to a gene; V was cut back by 5 bases and J by 2 bases. The germline V gene has CDR1 SGHAT and CDR2 FQNNGV. CDR3 length: 16 amino acids. DNA of the CDR3: TGTGCCAGCAGCCAACGGGACAGGGGCAACAACTATGGCTACACCTTC. This translates into CASSQRDRGNNYGYTF.

The V and J genes are TRBV24-1 and TRBJ2-2; TRBD1 matches 7 bases. The CDR3 totals 14 residues. The J segment lost 4 bases and the V segment lost 9 bases, leaving 7 bases of the junction unmatched. Germline lookup yields CDR1 KGHDR and CDR2 SFDVKD. CDR3 protein: CATGRQGRTGELFF. The DNA of the CDR3 is TGTGCCACCGGGAGACAGGGTCGCACCGGGGAGCTGTTTTTT.

This chain connects TRBV29-1 to TRBJ1-1; no definite D call. Germline V lookup: CDR1 SQVTM, CDR2 ANQGSEA. V was cut by 6 bases and J by 9 bases, with 14 bases left in between. The CDR3 extends over 11 amino acids. The chain's CDR3 is CSVLPSGKAFF. CDR3 sequence (DNA): TGCAGCGTCCTCCCCTCCGGGAAAGCTTTCTTT.

This rearrangement joins TRBV9 to TRBJ1-2, with 7 bases lining up with TRBD1. Germline CDR1 SGDLS, CDR2 YYNGEE. The junction had 5 bases not matched to a gene; V was cut back by 2 bases and J by 1 base. The CDR3 sequence is 15 residues long. The CDR3 bases are TGTGCCAGCAGCGTGACAGGGCGAGATAACTATGGCTACACCTTC. Its protein product is CASSVTGRDNYGYTF.

This clonotype was detected ten times or more. This sequence joins TRBV11-3 and TRBJ1-1, with a possible D match to TRBD1 (6 bases). V was trimmed by 4 bases and J by 7 bases, leaving 16 bases between them. The CDR3 has 14 residues. Germline V gives CDR1 SGHNT, CDR2 YENEEA. The CDR3 spells CASSSIQGTDEAFF. The CDR3 region has the DNA TGTGCCAGCAGCTCAATCCAGGGGACGGATGAAGCTTTCTTT.